This T cell receptor beta chain was sequenced during a study of blood T cell repertoires in COVID-19. Background on the study: Specimens from acute and convalescent COVID-19 originated in the United States, Italy and Spain.

CDR3 size: 13 residues. V trimming: 2 bases; J trimming: 9 bases; junction bases outside the gene matches: 2. Germline loops: CDR1 SGHNT, CDR2 YYREEE (reference sequence). The table came from immunoSEQ multiplex PCR; TCRdb's copy has only in-frame clones and leaves some out. The sample shows 45,000 to 60,000 clones, about 89% of them seen only once. Sequenced: peripheral blood. The sequence derives from a man in his 70s with active COVID-19. V usage is TRBV5-4 and J usage is TRBJ2-1, with 10 bases fitting TRBD2. The CDR3 sequence is CASSFSGGSEQFF. CDR3 coding DNA: TGTGCCAGCAGCTTTAGCGGGGGGAGTGAGCAGTTCTTC.